This T cell receptor (beta chain) is drawn from a study of human T cells and chemical hapten exposure. TCRdb ran MiXCR on the 5' RACE reads and lists one entry per CDR3 protein. In the table there are about 140,000 distinct CDR3 sequences, around 4.1% of which are singletons. Whole blood, unfractionated, served as the material for total RNA extraction. This clonotype was detected many times. Germline assignment: CDR1 MNHEY and CDR2 SVGEGT. V lost 4 bases and J 4 bases, leaving 22 bases between the germline ends. This CDR3 region has 17 residues. This chain connects TRBV6-2 or TRBV6-3 to TRBJ1-1, with D possibly TRBD1 on 5 matching bases. The TCR originated in a female donor in good health. The CDR3 is CASSSPRGVNFRTEAFF. The CDR3 DNA is TGTGCCAGCAGTTCCCCCCGGGGCGTAAACTTCCGCACTGAAGCTTTCTTT.